Listed below are T cell receptor beta chains from one sample, sequenced in a study of blood T cell repertoires in COVID-19. Sequencing was performed with immunoSEQ multiplex PCR; in TCRdb, only in-frame clones are kept and a portion is missing. The repertoire holds 64,000 or so clones, with less than 80% as singletons. The sequencing input was peripheral blood. The source of these receptors is a human donor in a cohort sampled during active COVID-19. CDR3s include the opening cysteine and the closing phenylalanine or tryptophan. Fields, in order: clone size, CDR3 length, V gene, J gene, D gene, CDR3 protein, CDR3 DNA. D genes are given only for firm matches. Size is stated for part of the rows, as once, few or many counts, or as a class when the clone is expanded.

>once|14|TRBV28|TRBJ1-2|TRBD1
CASKQGGGIRGYTF
TGTGCCAGCAAACAGGGGGGAGGGATCCGTGGCTACACCTTC
>.|19|TRBV6-2/TRBV6-3|TRBJ1-5|.
CASSYSVGKDSLFNQPQHF
TGTGCCAGCAGTTACTCCGTCGGAAAAGACAGCCTGTTCAATCAGCCCCAGCATTTT
>once|16|TRBV6-2/TRBV6-3|TRBJ2-3|TRBD2
CASSWARGRGTDTQYF
TGTGCCAGCAGTTGGGCACGCGGGAGGGGCACAGATACGCAGTATTTT
>.|14|TRBV24-1|TRBJ1-5|.
CATSDNPGDQPQHF
TGTGCCACCAGCGATAATCCCGGAGATCAGCCCCAGCATTTT
>.|14|TRBV27|TRBJ1-6|.
CASSPSQYNSPLHF
TGTGCCAGCAGTCCTAGCCAATATAATTCACCCCTCCACTTT
>.|16|TRBV7-9|TRBJ1-5|.
CASSLAVGGGNQPQHF
TGTGCCAGCAGCTTAGCGGTGGGAGGAGGGAATCAGCCCCAGCATTTT
>.|16|TRBV4-3|TRBJ2-1|TRBD1
CASSQADRGRKNEQFF
TGCGCCAGCAGCCAAGCGGACAGGGGGCGCAAAAATGAGCAGTTCTTC
>once|15|TRBV28|TRBJ2-3|.
CASTQNGRSTDTQYF
TGTGCCAGCACCCAAAATGGGAGAAGCACAGATACGCAGTATTTT
>.|12|TRBV9|TRBJ2-3|.
CASSPRLDTQYF
TGTGCCAGCAGCCCCAGATTGGATACGCAGTATTTT
>.|12|TRBV6-5|TRBJ1-1|TRBD1
CASKGANTEAFF
TGTGCCAGCAAGGGGGCGAACACTGAAGCTTTCTTT
>.|14|TRBV18|TRBJ1-2|.
CASSAGRTDYGYTF
TGTGCCAGCTCGGCCGGTAGGACAGACTATGGCTACACCTTC
>.|14|TRBV3-1/TRBV3-2|TRBJ1-1|.
CASTSLGGNTEAFF
TGTGCCAGCACCTCCCTCGGGGGGAACACTGAAGCTTTCTTT
>.|15|TRBV6-2/TRBV6-3|TRBJ2-7|TRBD2
CASSLYRGRANEQYF
TGTGCCAGCAGCTTGTATCGCGGGAGGGCCAACGAGCAGTACTTC
>.|14|TRBV5-1|TRBJ2-7|TRBD2
CASSLPGPAGEQYF
TGCGCCAGCAGCCTTCCGGGACCAGCGGGGGAGCAGTACTTC
>.|14|TRBV2|TRBJ1-1|.
CASSVLQRRTEAFF
TGTGCCAGCAGTGTTTTACAGAGAAGGACTGAAGCTTTCTTT